This TCR beta chain was retrieved from a study of cytomegalovirus exposure and HLA in healthy donors. The donors, nominally healthy at sampling, likely had unrecorded immune exposures. Primers for the PCR totalled 60 Vbeta and 13 Jbeta. Clones were sequenced by immunoSEQ multiplex PCR, and TCRdb holds only the in-frame ones, with some missing. The data hold 170,000 or so clones, with roughly 77% observed a single time. Trimming cost V 7 bases and J 2 bases, with 9 bases left between them. Germline V gene lookup returns CDR1 MNHNS and CDR2 SASEGT. The CDR3 has 13 amino acids. Note on this clone: Its antigen is as yet unknown.

Whole-study findings and limits: A list of 150 to 200 TCR beta chains associated with cytomegalovirus was given. High sensitivity and specificity were reportedly achieved when the classifier diagnosed cytomegalovirus status. The study assumed roughly uniform donor sequencing depth for presence/absence analyses.

The TCR originated in a woman in her 50s in good health and CMV-seropositive. This rearrangement joins TRBV6-1 to TRBJ1-5; maybe TRBD1 (6 bases). The sequenced sample consisted of PBMCs. CDR3 DNA: TGTGCCAGCATTTCAGGGGGCAATCAGCCCCAGCATTTT. Translation gives CASISGGNQPQHF.